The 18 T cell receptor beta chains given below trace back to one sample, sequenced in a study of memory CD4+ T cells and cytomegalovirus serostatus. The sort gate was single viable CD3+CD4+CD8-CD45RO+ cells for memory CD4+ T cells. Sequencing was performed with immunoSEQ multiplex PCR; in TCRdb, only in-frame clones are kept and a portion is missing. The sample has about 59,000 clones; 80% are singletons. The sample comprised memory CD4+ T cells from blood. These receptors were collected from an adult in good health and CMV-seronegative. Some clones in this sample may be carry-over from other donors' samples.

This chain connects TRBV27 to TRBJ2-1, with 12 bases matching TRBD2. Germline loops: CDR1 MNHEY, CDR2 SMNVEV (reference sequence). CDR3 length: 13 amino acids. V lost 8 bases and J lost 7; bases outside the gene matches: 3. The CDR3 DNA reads TGTGCCAGCGGACTAGCGGGACAAAATGAGCAGTTCTTC. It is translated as CASGLAGQNEQFF.

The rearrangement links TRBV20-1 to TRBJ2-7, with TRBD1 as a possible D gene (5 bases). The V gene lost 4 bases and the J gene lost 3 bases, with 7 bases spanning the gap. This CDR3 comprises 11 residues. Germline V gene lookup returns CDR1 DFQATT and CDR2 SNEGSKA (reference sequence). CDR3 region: CSAIRDYEQYF. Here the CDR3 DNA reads TGCAGTGCTATCAGGGACTACGAGCAGTACTTC.

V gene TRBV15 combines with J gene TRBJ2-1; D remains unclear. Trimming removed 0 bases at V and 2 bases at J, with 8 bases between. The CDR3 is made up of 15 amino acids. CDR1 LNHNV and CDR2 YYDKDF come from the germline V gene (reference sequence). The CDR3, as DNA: TGTGCCACCAGCAGAGAATTCCACGCCTACAATGAGCAGTTCTTC. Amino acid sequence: CATSREFHAYNEQFF. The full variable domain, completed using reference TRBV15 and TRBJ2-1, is DAMVIQNPRYQVTQFGKPVTLSCSQTLNHNVMYWYQQKSSQAPKLLFHYYDKDFNNEADTPDNFQSRRPNTSFCFLDIRSPGLGDTAMYLCATSREFHAYNEQFFGPGTRLTVL.

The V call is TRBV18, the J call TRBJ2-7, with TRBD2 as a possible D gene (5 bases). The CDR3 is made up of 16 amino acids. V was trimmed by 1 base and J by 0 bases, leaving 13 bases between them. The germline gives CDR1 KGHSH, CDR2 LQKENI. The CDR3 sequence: CASSPQGGLDSYEQYF. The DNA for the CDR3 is TGTGCCAGCTCACCACAGGGCGGGCTCGACTCCTACGAGCAGTACTTC.

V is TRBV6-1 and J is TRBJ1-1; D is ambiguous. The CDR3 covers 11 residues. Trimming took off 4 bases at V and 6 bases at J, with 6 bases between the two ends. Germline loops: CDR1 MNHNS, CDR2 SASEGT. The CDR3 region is CASSGWPEAFF. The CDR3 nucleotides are TGTGCCAGCAGTGGATGGCCTGAAGCTTTCTTT.

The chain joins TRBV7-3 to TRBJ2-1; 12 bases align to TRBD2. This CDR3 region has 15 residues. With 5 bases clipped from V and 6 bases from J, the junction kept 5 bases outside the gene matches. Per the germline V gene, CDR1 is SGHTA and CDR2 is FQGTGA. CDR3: CASSPGLAGLNEQFF. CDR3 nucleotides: TGTGCCAGCAGCCCAGGACTAGCGGGACTCAATGAGCAGTTCTTC.

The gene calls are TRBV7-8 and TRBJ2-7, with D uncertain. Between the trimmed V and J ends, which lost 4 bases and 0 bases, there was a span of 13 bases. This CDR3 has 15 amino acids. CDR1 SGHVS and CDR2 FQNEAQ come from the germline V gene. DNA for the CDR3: TGTGCCAGCAGCTCTCAGCTGGCCTCCTCCTACGAGCAGTACTTC. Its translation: CASSSQLASSYEQYF.

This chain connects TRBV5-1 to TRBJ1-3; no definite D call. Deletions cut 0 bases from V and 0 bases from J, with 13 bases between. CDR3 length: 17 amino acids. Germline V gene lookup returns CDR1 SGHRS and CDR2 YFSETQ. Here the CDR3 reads CASSLGAGTLSGNTIYF. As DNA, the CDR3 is TGCGCCAGCAGCTTGGGTGCTGGTACCCTCTCTGGAAACACCATATATTTT.

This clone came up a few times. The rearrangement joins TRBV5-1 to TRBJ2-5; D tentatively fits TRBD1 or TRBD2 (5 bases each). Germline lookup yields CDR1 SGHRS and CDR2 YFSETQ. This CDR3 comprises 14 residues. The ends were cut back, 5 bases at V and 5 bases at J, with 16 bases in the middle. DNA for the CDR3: TGCGCCAGCAGGAGGGACCCGGGGTATGAGACCCAGTACTTC. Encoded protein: CASRRDPGYETQYF.

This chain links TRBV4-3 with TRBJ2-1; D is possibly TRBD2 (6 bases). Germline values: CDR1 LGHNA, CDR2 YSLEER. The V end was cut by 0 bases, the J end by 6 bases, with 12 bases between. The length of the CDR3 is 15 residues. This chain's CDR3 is CASSQDRRDRNEQFF. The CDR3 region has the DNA TGCGCCAGCAGCCAAGATAGGCGGGATCGCAATGAGCAGTTCTTC.

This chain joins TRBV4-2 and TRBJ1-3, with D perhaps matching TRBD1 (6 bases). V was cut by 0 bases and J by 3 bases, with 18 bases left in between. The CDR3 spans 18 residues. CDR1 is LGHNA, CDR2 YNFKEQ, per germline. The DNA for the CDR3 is TGTGCCAGCAGCCAAGATAGCAGGGGCGCTGGTTATGGAAACACCATATATTTT. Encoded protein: CASSQDSRGAGYGNTIYF.

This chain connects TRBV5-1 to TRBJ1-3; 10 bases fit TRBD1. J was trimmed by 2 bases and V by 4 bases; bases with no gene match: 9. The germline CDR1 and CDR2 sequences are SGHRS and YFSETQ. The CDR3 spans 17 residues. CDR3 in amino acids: CASSPGQGGVTGNTIYF. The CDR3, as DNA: TGCGCCAGCAGCCCCGGACAGGGGGGGGTGACTGGAAACACCATATATTTT. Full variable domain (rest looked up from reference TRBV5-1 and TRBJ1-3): KAGVTQTPRYLIKTRGQQVTLSCSPISGHRSVSWYQQTPGQGLQFLFEYFSETQRNKGNFPGRFSGRQFSNSRSEMNVSTLELGDSALYLCASSPGQGGVTGNTIYFGEGSWLTVV.

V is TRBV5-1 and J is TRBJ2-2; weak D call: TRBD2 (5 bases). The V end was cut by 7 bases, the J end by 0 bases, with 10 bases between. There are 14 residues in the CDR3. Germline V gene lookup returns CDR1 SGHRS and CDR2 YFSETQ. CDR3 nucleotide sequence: TGCGCCAGCGGCGGACTCGCGAACACCGGGGAGCTGTTTTTT. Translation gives CASGGLANTGELFF.

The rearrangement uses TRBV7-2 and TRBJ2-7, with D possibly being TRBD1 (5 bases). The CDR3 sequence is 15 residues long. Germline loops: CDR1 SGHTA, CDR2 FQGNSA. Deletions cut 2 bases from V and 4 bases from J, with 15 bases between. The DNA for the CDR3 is TGTGCCAGCAGCTTACGGGCAGGGCCTGATTACGAGCAGTACTTC. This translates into CASSLRAGPDYEQYF.

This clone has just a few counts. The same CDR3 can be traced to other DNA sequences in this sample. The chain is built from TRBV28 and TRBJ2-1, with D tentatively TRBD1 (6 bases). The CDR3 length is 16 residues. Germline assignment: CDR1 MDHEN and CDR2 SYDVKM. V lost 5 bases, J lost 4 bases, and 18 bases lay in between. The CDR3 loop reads CASSPPQGIGYNEQFF. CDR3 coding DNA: TGTGCCAGCAGTCCGCCCCAGGGGATTGGGTACAATGAGCAGTTCTTC.

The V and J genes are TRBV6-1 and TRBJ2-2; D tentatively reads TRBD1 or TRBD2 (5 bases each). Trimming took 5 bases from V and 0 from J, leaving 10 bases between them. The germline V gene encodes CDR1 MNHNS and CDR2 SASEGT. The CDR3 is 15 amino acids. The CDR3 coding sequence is TGTGCCAGCAGTCCCGGGACCGCGAACACCGGGGAGCTGTTTTTT. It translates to CASSPGTANTGELFF.

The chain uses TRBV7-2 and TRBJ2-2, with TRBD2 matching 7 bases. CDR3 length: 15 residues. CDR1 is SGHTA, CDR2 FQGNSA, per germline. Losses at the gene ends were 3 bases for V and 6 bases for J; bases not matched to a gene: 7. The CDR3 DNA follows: TGTGCCAGCAGCTTTGTGGCGGGAGACCCCGGGGAGCTGTTTTTT. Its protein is CASSFVAGDPGELFF. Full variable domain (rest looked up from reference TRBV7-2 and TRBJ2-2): GAGVSQSPSNKVTEKGKDVELRCDPISGHTALYWYRQSLGQGLEFLIYFQGNSAPDKSGLPSDRFSAERTGGSVSTLTIQRTQQEDSAVYLCASSFVAGDPGELFFGEGSRLTVL.

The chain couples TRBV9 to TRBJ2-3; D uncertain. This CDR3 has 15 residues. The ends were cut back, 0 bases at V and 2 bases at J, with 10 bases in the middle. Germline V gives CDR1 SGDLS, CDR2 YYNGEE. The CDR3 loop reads CASSVAPTSTDTQYF. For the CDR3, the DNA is TGTGCCAGCAGCGTAGCTCCAACGTCCACAGATACGCAGTATTTT.